The rows below give T cell receptor beta chains drawn from one sample of a study of identifying expanded T cells in peripheral blood. The assay was immunoSEQ multiplex PCR, and TCRdb's table has in-frame clones only and misses some. The sample holds about 82,000 clones; approximately 90% are singletons and the top ten take roughly 7%. The sequenced material came from blood. These receptors were taken from a person between 18 and 75 years old in good health. CDR3s include the opening cysteine and the closing phenylalanine or tryptophan. The D gene is left open where the match is weak. Only some rows state a clone size, as once, few, many or a class for expanded clones.

j_call d_call clone_size v_call cdr3_aa cdr3_nt
TRBJ2-2 - - TRBV21-1 CASGQGTFTGELFF TGTGCCAGCGGGCAGGGGACTTTCACCGGGGAGCTGTTTTTT
TRBJ2-5 - - TRBV19 CASSTWTQETQYF TGTGCCAGTAGTACCTGGACCCAAGAGACCCAGTACTTC
TRBJ1-1 TRBD1 once TRBV5-4 CASRYYQGASTEAFF TGTGCCAGCAGATACTACCAGGGGGCAAGCACTGAAGCTTTCTTT
TRBJ2-7 - - TRBV18 CASSPGLTYEQYF TGTGCCAGCTCACCAGGACTAACCTACGAGCAGTACTTC
TRBJ2-1 - - TRBV30 CAWSAKGSYNEQFF TGTGCCTGGAGTGCCAAGGGGTCATACAATGAGCAGTTCTTC
TRBJ2-2 TRBD2 - TRBV7-8 CASSLGTSGSSGELFF TGTGCCAGCAGCTTAGGGACTAGCGGGAGTTCCGGGGAGCTGTTTTTT
TRBJ1-2 - - TRBV14 CASSQVRDPYGYTF TGTGCCAGCAGCCAAGTTCGCGATCCCTATGGCTACACCTTC
TRBJ1-1 TRBD1 - TRBV7-9 CASSLFTRTGTNTEAFF TGTGCCAGCAGCTTGTTCACCCGGACAGGGACGAACACTGAAGCTTTCTTT
TRBJ2-3 - - TRBV19 CASSTRVADTQYF TGTGCCAGTAGTACCAGGGTCGCAGATACGCAGTATTTT
TRBJ1-1 TRBD1 - TRBV28 CASSSHPDRGRRAFF TGTGCCAGCAGTTCCCACCCCGACAGGGGGCGCAGAGCTTTCTTT
TRBJ2-5 - - TRBV5-5 CASSLGGRETQYF TGTGCCAGCAGCTTGGGAGGGAGGGAGACCCAGTACTTC
TRBJ2-7 - - TRBV11-2 CASSLDRTSHEQYF TGTGCCAGCAGTTTAGACAGGACAAGCCACGAGCAGTACTTC
TRBJ1-6 - - TRBV7-8 CASIRAARQNSPLHF TGTGCCAGCATTCGTGCCGCCCGACAGAATTCACCCCTCCACTTT
TRBJ1-4 - - TRBV28 CASSRGNEKLFF TGTGCCAGCTCCCGGGGCAATGAAAAACTGTTTTTT
TRBJ1-2 TRBD1 - TRBV5-1 CASSLAEGRGPGGYTF TGCGCCAGCAGCTTGGCGGAGGGCAGGGGGCCCGGTGGCTACACCTTC
TRBJ1-1 - - TRBV29-1 CSARGGGNTEAFF TGCAGCGCCCGGGGCGGCGGCAACACTGAAGCTTTCTTT
TRBJ2-3 - once TRBV6-5 CASSYAPTDTQYF TGTGCCAGCAGTTATGCCCCCACAGATACGCAGTATTTT
TRBJ1-1 TRBD1 - TRBV6-1 CASSLVQGETEAFF TGTGCCAGCAGTTTAGTTCAGGGGGAGACTGAAGCTTTCTTT
TRBJ1-2 - - TRBV6-5 CASSNRQADGYTF TGTGCCAGCAGCAATCGACAGGCTGATGGCTACACCTTC
TRBJ1-1 - few TRBV10-2 CASSESRTDEAFF TGCGCCAGCAGTGAGTCCCGGACAGACGAAGCTTTCTTT
TRBJ1-2 - once TRBV29-1 CSVESSGGYTF TGCAGCGTTGAGAGTTCAGGGGGCTACACCTTC
TRBJ2-1 TRBD2 - TRBV30 CAWRLGTSGFNEQFF TGTGCCTGGAGATTAGGGACTAGCGGGTTCAATGAGCAGTTCTTC
TRBJ1-5 - - TRBV7-9 CASSLEGPYQPQHF TGTGCCAGCAGCTTAGAAGGACCTTATCAGCCCCAGCATTTT
TRBJ2-1 - once TRBV5-1 CASSLAVSTYYNEQFF TGCGCCAGCAGCTTGGCGGTTAGCACCTACTACAATGAGCAGTTCTTC
TRBJ2-3 - - TRBV7-2 CASSSFYHTQYF TGTGCCAGCAGCTCATTCTACCATACGCAGTATTTT
TRBJ1-1 TRBD1 - TRBV9 CASSVAGTATEAFF TGTGCCAGCAGCGTAGCCGGGACAGCCACTGAAGCTTTCTTT
TRBJ1-1 TRBD1 - TRBV7-9 CASSSRGGGGTEAFF TGTGCCAGCAGCTCCAGGGGGGGCGGAGGCACTGAAGCTTTCTTT
TRBJ1-5 - - TRBV5-8 CASSSWSGNQPQHF TGTGCCAGCAGCTCCTGGTCTGGCAATCAGCCCCAGCATTTT
TRBJ2-3 - - TRBV21-1 CASSKDQAPSTDTQYF TGTGCCAGCAGCAAAGACCAGGCCCCCAGCACAGATACGCAGTATTTT
TRBJ1-2 - - TRBV19 CASSAQGGYTF TGTGCCAGTAGTGCACAGGGTGGCTACACCTTC
TRBJ2-2 TRBD1 - TRBV5-1 CASSRHRDSNTGELFF TGCGCCAGCAGCCGCCACCGGGACAGTAACACCGGGGAGCTGTTTTTT
TRBJ2-1 TRBD2 - TRBV4-2 CASSQRTSGWNEQFF TGTGCCAGCAGCCAGCGGACTAGCGGGTGGAATGAGCAGTTCTTC
TRBJ1-2 TRBD1 few TRBV7-9 CASSSGQGTAYGYTF TGTGCCAGCAGCTCCGGACAGGGAACGGCGTATGGCTACACCTTC